These T cell receptor beta chains were read from a single sample in a study of blood T cell repertoires in COVID-19. Assay: immunoSEQ multiplex PCR; the TCRdb copy retains only in-frame clones and omits some. Of about 240,000 clones listed, 86% are singletons. Material: PBMCs or T cells enriched from blood (not recorded which). These receptors were obtained from a woman in her forties with acute COVID-19. Both conserved end residues are part of each CDR3. D genes are given only for firm matches. Size is omitted from some rows. Given values are once, few, many or a class for expanded clones.

CDR3: CTSSPPGTGTDAFF
DNA: TGTACCAGCTCACCACCTGGGACAGGCACCGACGCTTTCTTT
size: -
V: TRBV18
D: TRBD1
J: TRBJ1-1

CDR3: CATSDTRGPSYNEQFF
DNA: TGTGCCACCAGTGATACCAGGGGTCCCTCCTACAATGAGCAGTTCTTC
size: -
V: TRBV24-1
D: -
J: TRBJ2-1

CDR3: CSASLGEEYGYTF
DNA: TGCAGTGCTAGTTTAGGGGAGGAATATGGCTACACCTTC
size: few
V: TRBV20-1
D: -
J: TRBJ1-2

CDR3: CASSLRPKAGGGKETQYF
DNA: TGCGCCAGCAGCTTGCGGCCTAAAGCGGGAGGCGGGAAAGAGACCCAGTACTTC
size: -
V: TRBV5-1
D: TRBD2
J: TRBJ2-5

CDR3: CASSAGTGATGELFF
DNA: TGTGCCAGCAGCGCCGGGACAGGGGCCACCGGGGAGCTGTTTTTT
size: -
V: TRBV5-4
D: TRBD1
J: TRBJ2-2

CDR3: CASSLSGYQPQHF
DNA: TGTGCCAGCAGCCTGAGCGGCTATCAGCCCCAGCATTTT
size: -
V: TRBV3-1/TRBV3-2
D: -
J: TRBJ1-5

CDR3: CASSQMRDSNEAFF
DNA: TGTGCCAGCAGCCAAATGAGGGACTCCAATGAAGCTTTCTTT
size: -
V: TRBV3-1/TRBV3-2
D: -
J: TRBJ1-1

CDR3: CASSLVHPGDTEAFF
DNA: TGTGCCAGCAGCTTAGTGCACCCCGGGGACACTGAAGCTTTCTTT
size: -
V: TRBV7-9
D: -
J: TRBJ1-1

CDR3: CASSLAAGGETQYF
DNA: TGTGCCAGCAGCTTAGCGGCAGGTGGGGAGACCCAGTACTTC
size: once
V: TRBV7-9
D: -
J: TRBJ2-5

CDR3: CASSLGLAGASEQFF
DNA: TGTGCCAGCAGTTTAGGACTAGCGGGAGCGAGTGAGCAGTTCTTC
size: once
V: TRBV6-2/TRBV6-3
D: TRBD2
J: TRBJ2-1

CDR3: CASRTASNTGELFF
DNA: TGTGCCAGTAGGACAGCCTCGAACACCGGGGAGCTGTTTTTT
size: -
V: TRBV19
D: -
J: TRBJ2-2

CDR3: CASSGTGGMNTEAFF
DNA: TGTGCCAGCAGCGGGACAGGGGGGATGAACACTGAAGCTTTCTTT
size: -
V: TRBV5-5
D: TRBD1
J: TRBJ1-1

CDR3: CASSETGTSGQAQYF
DNA: TGTGCCAGCAGCGAAACCGGGACTAGCGGTCAGGCCCAGTACTTC
size: -
V: TRBV7-3
D: TRBD2
J: TRBJ2-5

CDR3: CASSLETTYNSPLHF
DNA: TGTGCCAGCAGCTTGGAGACAACCTATAATTCACCCCTCCACTTT
size: -
V: TRBV5-4
D: -
J: TRBJ1-6

CDR3: CASRLDWNTGELFF
DNA: TGTGCCAGCAGACTCGACTGGAACACCGGGGAGCTGTTTTTT
size: -
V: TRBV14
D: -
J: TRBJ2-2

CDR3: CASSDRQGGSLLF
DNA: TGTGCCAGCAGTGACCGGCAGGGAGGCTCGCTCCTTTTT
size: -
V: TRBV6-4
D: -
J: TRBJ1-1

CDR3: CASSQDLNMGLAGGVTYEQYF
DNA: TGTGCCAGCAGCCAAGATCTTAATATGGGACTAGCGGGAGGAGTTACCTACGAGCAGTACTTC
size: -
V: TRBV3-1/TRBV3-2
D: TRBD2
J: TRBJ2-7

CDR3: CASSPGWNTEAFF
DNA: TGTGCCAGCAGCCCCGGGTGGAACACTGAAGCTTTCTTT
size: -
V: TRBV7-3
D: -
J: TRBJ1-1

CDR3: CASSPLAGGSYNEQFF
DNA: TGTGCCAGTAGCCCGCTTGCGGGAGGTTCCTACAATGAGCAGTTCTTC
size: -
V: TRBV19
D: TRBD2
J: TRBJ2-1

CDR3: CASSSFGLAGPRTGELFF
DNA: TGTGCCAGTAGTTCCTTTGGACTAGCGGGACCGAGGACCGGGGAGCTGTTTTTT
size: -
V: TRBV19
D: TRBD2
J: TRBJ2-2

CDR3: CASSLSSSGANVLTF
DNA: TGTGCCAGCAGTTTATCCAGCTCTGGGGCCAACGTCCTGACTTTC
size: -
V: TRBV27
D: -
J: TRBJ2-6

CDR3: CASSIVSDRGTSNEKLFF
DNA: TGTGCCAGTAGTATAGTTTCTGACAGGGGGACGTCCAATGAAAAACTGTTTTTT
size: few
V: TRBV19
D: TRBD1
J: TRBJ1-4

CDR3: CASMLGQGAQEQYF
DNA: TGTGCCAGCATGCTGGGACAGGGGGCGCAGGAGCAGTACTTC
size: -
V: TRBV6-5
D: TRBD1
J: TRBJ2-7

CDR3: CASSFQGLSNQPQHF
DNA: TGTGCCAGCAGTTTTCAGGGACTCAGCAATCAGCCCCAGCATTTT
size: -
V: TRBV28
D: -
J: TRBJ1-5

CDR3: CATSDRLAGKGGYTF
DNA: TGTGCCACCAGTGATCGTTTGGCAGGGAAGGGCGGCTACACCTTC
size: -
V: TRBV24-1
D: -
J: TRBJ1-2

CDR3: CASSARTGNTEAFF
DNA: TGTGCCAGCAGCGCCAGGACAGGCAACACTGAAGCTTTCTTT
size: -
V: TRBV7-6
D: TRBD1
J: TRBJ1-1

CDR3: CASSSSGLAGGPHTDEQYF
DNA: -
size: -
V: TRBV6-2/TRBV6-3
D: -
J: TRBJ2-7

CDR3: CATSRDRIRTGHQPQHF
DNA: TGTGCCACCAGCAGAGATCGAATAAGGACAGGGCATCAGCCCCAGCATTTT
size: few
V: TRBV15
D: TRBD1
J: TRBJ1-5

CDR3: CASIDRGPGGELFF
DNA: TGTGCCAGCATCGACAGGGGGCCGGGCGGGGAGCTGTTTTTT
size: once
V: TRBV7-8
D: TRBD1
J: TRBJ2-2

CDR3: CASRLGNYGYTF
DNA: TGTGCCAGCAGACTTGGTAACTATGGCTACACCTTC
size: once
V: TRBV27
D: -
J: TRBJ1-2

CDR3: CATSRDPSGRGEQFF
DNA: TGTGCCACCAGCAGAGATCCTAGCGGGAGAGGTGAGCAGTTCTTC
size: -
V: TRBV15
D: TRBD2
J: TRBJ2-1

CDR3: CASSIAQNNEQFF
DNA: TGTGCCAGTAGTATAGCACAAAACAATGAGCAGTTCTTC
size: -
V: TRBV19
D: -
J: TRBJ2-1

CDR3: CASSQAGGHEQFF
DNA: TGTGCCAGCAGCCAAGCCGGGGGTCATGAGCAGTTCTTC
size: -
V: TRBV3-1/TRBV3-2
D: -
J: TRBJ2-1

CDR3: CASSQGLVGDTQYF
DNA: TGTGCCAGCAGCCAGGGACTAGTGGGGGATACGCAGTATTTT
size: -
V: TRBV14
D: TRBD2
J: TRBJ2-3

CDR3: CASSLEGSPSYEQYF
DNA: TGCGCCAGCAGCTTGGAGGGGTCCCCCTCCTACGAGCAGTACTTC
size: -
V: TRBV5-1
D: -
J: TRBJ2-7

CDR3: CASSEGSLGSEQFF
DNA: TGTGCCAGCAGTGAAGGCAGTTTGGGGAGTGAGCAGTTCTTC
size: -
V: TRBV2
D: -
J: TRBJ2-1

CDR3: CSGRNNEQFF
DNA: TGCAGCGGTAGAAACAATGAGCAGTTCTTC
size: -
V: TRBV29-1
D: -
J: TRBJ2-1

CDR3: CASSQQIGTACTF
DNA: TGTGCCAGCAGCCAACAGATTGGGACAGCCTGCACCTTC
size: few
V: TRBV7-9
D: TRBD1
J: TRBJ1-2

CDR3: CASSLGGELTEAFF
DNA: TGTGCCAGCTCACTAGGGGGAGAGCTCACTGAAGCTTTCTTT
size: -
V: TRBV18
D: -
J: TRBJ1-1

CDR3: CASSQLAGPSYNEQFF
DNA: TGCGCCAGCAGCCAACTAGCGGGTCCTTCCTACAATGAGCAGTTCTTC
size: -
V: TRBV4-1
D: TRBD2
J: TRBJ2-1

CDR3: CAGHSVSYNEQFF
DNA: TGTGCCGGACATAGTGTCTCCTACAATGAGCAGTTCTTC
size: -
V: TRBV7-9
D: -
J: TRBJ2-1

CDR3: CASSHKHETQYF
DNA: TGTGCCAGCAGCCATAAGCACGAGACCCAGTACTTC
size: -
V: TRBV3-1/TRBV3-2
D: -
J: TRBJ2-5

CDR3: CASSLDESYGLYYGYTF
DNA: TGTGCCAGCAGCTTAGATGAGAGTTATGGGCTATACTATGGCTACACCTTC
size: -
V: TRBV11-2
D: -
J: TRBJ1-2

CDR3: CASSLGSGAPGELFF
DNA: TGTGCCAGCAGCTTAGGGTCGGGAGCGCCCGGGGAGCTGTTTTTT
size: -
V: TRBV7-9
D: -
J: TRBJ2-2

CDR3: CASSQVGLAKTQYF
DNA: TGTGCCAGCAGCCAAGTTGGACTAGCCAAGACCCAGTACTTC
size: -
V: TRBV3-1/TRBV3-2
D: TRBD2
J: TRBJ2-5

CDR3: CSASQGLSINQPQHF
DNA: TGCAGTGCTAGTCAGGGGCTATCAATCAATCAGCCCCAGCATTTT
size: -
V: TRBV20-1
D: -
J: TRBJ1-5

CDR3: CASSVGLAGVVNEQFF
DNA: TGTGCCAGCAGCGTCGGACTAGCGGGAGTAGTGAATGAGCAGTTCTTC
size: -
V: TRBV9
D: TRBD2
J: TRBJ2-1

CDR3: CASSYSGLGGGYNEQFF
DNA: TGTGCCAGCAGTTACTCGGGCCTCGGGGGAGGCTACAATGAGCAGTTCTTC
size: few
V: TRBV6-2/TRBV6-3
D: -
J: TRBJ2-1

CDR3: CASSLRVAGGDTGELFF
DNA: TGTGCCAGCAGCTTAAGAGTAGCGGGAGGCGACACCGGGGAGCTGTTTTTT
size: -
V: TRBV11-2
D: TRBD2
J: TRBJ2-2

CDR3: CASSRETQYF
DNA: TGTGCCAGCAGCCGGGAGACCCAGTACTTC
size: -
V: TRBV11-2
D: -
J: TRBJ2-5

CDR3: CASSLVGSGTGVNEKLFF
DNA: TGTGCCAGCAGCTTAGTTGGTTCCGGGACAGGGGTTAATGAAAAACTGTTTTTT
size: -
V: TRBV7-8
D: TRBD1
J: TRBJ1-4

CDR3: CSVSLGLDEQYF
DNA: TGCAGCGTTTCCCTGGGGCTGGACGAGCAGTACTTC
size: -
V: TRBV29-1
D: -
J: TRBJ2-7

CDR3: CASSEGTGGGYTF
DNA: TGTGCCAGCAGTGAAGGGACCGGGGGTGGCTACACCTTC
size: -
V: TRBV6-1
D: -
J: TRBJ1-2

CDR3: CASSQEGGEKLFF
DNA: TGTGCCAGCAGCCAAGAGGGAGGGGAAAAACTGTTTTTT
size: -
V: TRBV14
D: -
J: TRBJ1-4

CDR3: CASRAYRETEAFF
DNA: TGTGCCAGCAGGGCTTACAGGGAGACTGAAGCTTTCTTT
size: -
V: TRBV27
D: -
J: TRBJ1-1

CDR3: CATSLGQGTDTQYF
DNA: TGTGCCACCAGTCTGGGACAGGGCACAGATACGCAGTATTTT
size: -
V: TRBV24-1
D: TRBD1
J: TRBJ2-3